This T cell receptor (beta chain) was sequenced for a study of read filtering for tumor transcriptome and immune sequencing. V was shortened by 1 base and J by 3 bases, with 13 bases between the two germline ends. Germline V gene data show CDR1 as SGDLS and CDR2 as YYNGEE. This CDR3 has 16 amino acids. This library used roughly 400 ng RNA and molecular barcoded adaptors spanning alpha/delta and beta/gamma chains. TCRdb ran MiXCR on the reads and lists one entry per CDR3 protein. The table shows tens of thousands of distinct CDR3 sequences, with around 20% occurring only once. Many counts were recorded for this clonotype.

This clonotype was sampled from a donor aged 40 or older with multiple myeloma. J is TRBJ2-2 and V is TRBV9; no clear D gene. Sequences were obtained from a population of CD138-negative cells sorted from bone marrow. DNA for the CDR3: TGTGCCAGCAGCGTAACAGACCGATATTACACCGGGGAGCTGTTTTTT. This gives the protein CASSVTDRYYTGELFF.